The 18 T cell receptor beta chains given below trace back to one sample, sequenced in a study of blood T cell repertoires in COVID-19. The table came from immunoSEQ multiplex PCR; TCRdb's copy has only in-frame clones and leaves some out. Among 210,000 or so clones listed, about 83% were seen once. The sample was peripheral blood. The receptors shown here come from a woman in her thirties with COVID-19, enrolled during active disease.

This sequence joins TRBV7-2 and TRBJ1-1; tentatively, D is TRBD1 (6 bases). With 2 bases removed from V and 4 bases from J, the gap between germline ends came to 20 bases. CDR3 size: 17 residues. Per germline, CDR1 SGHTA and CDR2 FQGNSA. The CDR3 coding sequence is TGTGCCAGCAGCTTAAACAGGGTGGGGCTTGAAGGCACTGAAGCTTTCTTT. Residues: CASSLNRVGLEGTEAFF.

The rearrangement links TRBV9 to TRBJ2-7; 12 bases are a match to TRBD2. The CDR3 has 17 amino acids. In germline, CDR1 is SGDLS, CDR2 YYNGEE. V dropped 0 bases and J dropped 5; count of bases not matched to a gene: 9. CDR3: CASSVGASGGAFNEQYF. In DNA form, the CDR3 reads TGTGCCAGCAGCGTAGGGGCTAGCGGGGGGGCCTTCAACGAGCAGTACTTC.

The V call is TRBV4-3, the J call TRBJ1-6, with 7 bases matching TRBD1. Trimming removed 0 bases from V and 6 bases from J; junction bases left unmatched: 5. Germline CDR1 LGHNA, CDR2 YSLEER. This CDR3 is 16 amino acids long. The CDR3 region has the DNA TGCGCCAGCAGCCAAGAGGCTAAGGGGGCTAATTCACCCCTCCACTTT. The encoded protein is CASSQEAKGANSPLHF.

In the case of this clone: The same CDR3 also results from other DNA sequences found in this sample. This chain uses TRBV9 with TRBJ2-7; 10 bases agree with TRBD1. CDR3 length: 14 amino acids. J gave up 4 bases and V 0 bases, and 1 base lay outside the gene matches. CDR1 and CDR2 (germline): SGDLS, YYNGEE. The CDR3 region has the DNA TGTGCCAGCAGCGTAGGACAGGGGGCGTACGAGCAGTACTTC. It is translated as CASSVGQGAYEQYF.

V and J are TRBV9 and TRBJ2-2; TRBD2 might be the D (8 bases). Germline CDR1 SGDLS, CDR2 YYNGEE. This CDR3 contains 16 residues. Trimming pared 4 bases from V and 1 base from J, leaving 14 bases between. The CDR3 DNA sequence: TGTGCCAGCAGCCCGGGGGGGACAGAGAACACCGGGGAGCTGTTTTTT. This sequence encodes CASSPGGTENTGELFF.

CDR3 sequence (DNA): TGCGCCAGCAGCCCCGCGGGACAGGGGTTAACCGAGCAGTACTTC. This translates into CASSPAGQGLTEQYF. This sequence joins TRBV5-1 and TRBJ2-7; 10 nucleotides line up with TRBD1. CDR3 length: 15 amino acids. V lost 4 bases and J lost 6; bases outside the gene matches: 10. Germline values: CDR1 SGHRS, CDR2 YFSETQ.

This clone was seen once. The V gene is TRBV2, the J gene TRBJ2-1; maybe TRBD1 (5 bases). The CDR3 runs 15 residues. V was trimmed by 7 bases and J by 4 bases, leaving 17 bases between them. Germline V gene lookup returns CDR1 SNHLY and CDR2 FYNNEI. The CDR3 reads CASKGWTSGYNEQFF. The CDR3 coding sequence is TGTGCCAGCAAAGGCTGGACATCCGGATACAATGAGCAGTTCTTC.

The V and J genes are TRBV18 and TRBJ1-1; no clear D gene. CDR1 and CDR2 from the germline V gene are KGHSH and LQKENI. The CDR3 runs to 14 residues. Trimming shortened V by 6 bases and J by 0 bases, and 11 bases separated the two germline ends. In DNA form, the CDR3 reads TGTGCCAGCTCCCCGACAAGCATGAACACTGAAGCTTTCTTT. Protein sequence: CASSPTSMNTEAFF.

With regard to this clone: In the same sample, other DNA sequences code for this CDR3. This chain joins TRBV19 and TRBJ1-5; 10 nucleotides match TRBD1. The CDR3 contains 14 residues. Trimming cost V 3 bases and J 7 bases; bases outside gene matches: 3. Germline V lookup: CDR1 LNHDA, CDR2 SQIVND (reference sequence). The CDR3 protein is CASSIRDRGQPQHF. The CDR3 coding sequence is TGTGCCAGTAGTATCCGGGACAGGGGACAGCCCCAGCATTTT.

The chain uses TRBV5-4 and TRBJ2-1; 11 bases are shared with TRBD2. The V gene end was trimmed by 1 base and the J gene end by 4 bases; junction bases not matched to a gene: 4. CDR1 and CDR2 from the germline V gene are SGHNT and YYREEE (reference sequence). This CDR3 spans 16 amino acids. CDR3 in DNA: TGTGCCAGCAGCTTGAAGACTAGCGGGGTTTACAATGAGCAGTTCTTC. It yields the protein CASSLKTSGVYNEQFF.

The chain couples TRBV24-1 to TRBJ1-2, with TRBD1 matching over 9 bases. Per germline, CDR1 KGHDR and CDR2 SFDVKD. V shed 9 bases and J 6 bases; nucleotides not matched to a gene: 1. The CDR3 consists of 11 residues. The chain's CDR3 is CATGTGNGYTF. The CDR3 DNA sequence: TGTGCCACCGGGACAGGGAATGGCTACACCTTC.

This chain connects TRBV27 to TRBJ1-2; D is possibly TRBD1 (5 bases). The germline gives CDR1 MNHEY, CDR2 SMNVEV (reference sequence). The CDR3 has 17 residues. V lost 1 base and J 3 bases, leaving 18 bases between the germline ends. This CDR3 reads CASSLFGGGDGDYGYTF. CDR3 in DNA: TGTGCCAGCAGTTTATTCGGCGGGGGGGATGGGGACTATGGCTACACCTTC.

The chain couples TRBV5-3 to TRBJ2-3; D is undetermined. TRBV5-3 is placed among ORFs of uncertain function. This CDR3 contains 14 residues. The ends were cut back, 1 base at V and 4 bases at J, with 10 bases in the middle. The DNA of the CDR3 is TGTGCCAGAAGCTTGACTCCGATCGCAGATACGCAGTATTTT. Residues: CARSLTPIADTQYF.

CDR3 protein: CASSLVGDSYNEQFF. As DNA, the CDR3 is TGTGCCAGCAGCTTGGTAGGGGACTCCTACAATGAGCAGTTCTTC. The chain employs TRBV5-6 and TRBJ2-1, with D possibly TRBD1 on 5 matching bases. CDR1 is SGHDT and CDR2 is YYEEEE in the germline V gene. Trimming stripped 0 bases from V and 0 bases from J, with 7 bases between. The CDR3 has 15 amino acids.

This chain joins TRBV12-5 and TRBJ1-1, with 7 bases aligning to TRBD1. V trimming: 6 bases; J trimming: 2 bases; junction bases outside the gene matches: 6. The CDR3 loop spans 14 amino acids. Per the germline V gene, CDR1 is LGHNT and CDR2 is FRNRAP. DNA of the CDR3: TGTGCTAGTGGCACGGGACAGAGCAACACTGAAGCTTTCTTT. Protein: CASGTGQSNTEAFF.

J is TRBJ2-1 and V is TRBV19; D not certain. The germline V gene has CDR1 LNHDA and CDR2 SQIVND (reference sequence). The CDR3 runs 15 residues. The V gene lost 5 bases and the J gene lost 8 bases, with 19 bases spanning the gap. CDR3 nucleotide sequence: TGTGCCAGTAGTCCCCGCGGTAGCCCCCCGGATGAGCAGTTCTTC. It yields the protein CASSPRGSPPDEQFF. The full variable domain, its missing parts supplied by reference TRBV19 and TRBJ2-1, is DGGITQSPKYLFRKEGQNVTLSCEQNLNHDAMYWYRQDPGQGLRLIYYSQIVNDFQKGDIAEGYSVSREKKESFPLTVTSAQKNPTAFYLCASSPRGSPPDEQFFGPGTRLTVL.

This sequence joins TRBV5-6 and TRBJ2-7, with D tentatively TRBD2 (6 bases). Trimming cost V 3 bases and J 2 bases, with 18 bases left between them. This CDR3 region has 16 residues. Germline loops: CDR1 SGHDT, CDR2 YYEEEE. DNA for the CDR3: TGTGCCAGCAGCTCTGGTGGAGGGGCGACGACCTACGAGCAGTACTTC. It translates to CASSSGGGATTYEQYF.

The CDR3 region is CSVAQRYTGELFF. The CDR3 bases are TGCAGCGTTGCTCAGCGGTACACCGGGGAGCTGTTTTTT. The rearrangement links TRBV29-1 to TRBJ2-2; the D gene is possibly TRBD2 (5 bases). The germline V gene encodes CDR1 SQVTM and CDR2 ANQGSEA. V dropped 4 bases and J dropped 3 bases, with 9 bases sitting between them. There are 13 residues in the CDR3.